This passage covers 14 T cell receptor beta chains from one sample sequenced in a study of T cell repertoires in cytomegalovirus infection. TCRdb recomputed calls from the reads with MiXCR, one row per CDR3 protein. The sample consists of over 450,000 distinct CDR3 sequences, roughly 12% of them appearing once. Material for sequencing was PBMCs. The receptors come from a human donor in good health (CMV status not recorded). Some clones in this sample may be carry-over from other donors' samples.

Ten or more counts support this clonotype. The chain joins TRBV3-1 to TRBJ1-5, with D perhaps matching TRBD1 (5 bases). This CDR3 comprises 14 residues. Germline V CDR1 and CDR2: LGHDT, YNNKEL (reference sequence). V was shortened by 6 bases and J by 0 bases, with 9 bases between the two germline ends. The CDR3 nucleotides are TGTGCCAGCAGTCAGGGCTATAGCAATCAGCCCCAGCATTTT. Its protein product is CASSQGYSNQPQHF. Full variable domain (remainder filled in from reference TRBV3-1 and TRBJ1-5): DTAVSQTPKYLVTQMGNDKSIKCEQNLGHDTMYWYKQDSKKFLKIMFSYNNKELIINETVPNRFSPKSPDKAHLNLHINSLELGDSAVYFCASSQGYSNQPQHFGDGTRLSIL.

This clonotype has just a few counts. The gene calls are TRBV5-4 and TRBJ2-7, with 7 bases matching TRBD2. The CDR3 runs 15 residues. The germline CDR1 and CDR2 sequences are SGHNT and YYREEE (reference sequence). With V trimmed by 4 bases and J by 3 bases, 10 bases remained unmatched. The CDR3, as DNA: TGTGCCAGCAGCGGCAAAAGCGGGAATATCTACGAGCAGTACTTC. It encodes CASSGKSGNIYEQYF.

This clonotype was recorded many times. This chain joins TRBV28 and TRBJ2-7; no reliable D call. There are 12 residues in the CDR3. The V and J ends lost 7 bases and 1 base respectively, with 8 bases between them. In germline, CDR1 is MDHEN, CDR2 SYDVKM. The CDR3 DNA is TGTGCCAGCAACACCGGGTCCTACGAGCAGTACTTC. Translation gives CASNTGSYEQYF.

V usage is TRBV12-3 or TRBV12-4 and J usage is TRBJ2-4, with a weak D call TRBD2 (6 bases). V lost 3 bases to trimming and J lost 0 bases, with 12 bases between them. This CDR3 has 16 residues. In nucleotides, the CDR3 is TGTGCCAGCAGTTTCGGAGGGGAAGGAGCCAAAAACATTCAGTACTTC. It yields the protein CASSFGGEGAKNIQYF.

In this sample, this clonotype turned up many times. The chain combines TRBV7-3 with TRBJ2-2; weak D call: TRBD2 (5 bases). CDR3 size: 18 residues. The V end was cut by 2 bases, the J end by 7 bases, with 23 bases between. The germline V gene has CDR1 SGHTA and CDR2 FQGTGA. DNA for the CDR3: TGTGCCAGCAGCTTATCGCCCCTTAAGTGGGCAGAGGGCGGGGAGCTGTTTTTT. This codes for CASSLSPLKWAEGGELFF.

This clonotype has only a few counts. The chain carries TRBV20-1 and TRBJ1-6, with 7 positions matching TRBD1. Germline loops: CDR1 DFQATT, CDR2 SNEGSKA (reference sequence). The ends lost 5 bases at V and 8 bases at J; junction bases unmatched: 6. CDR3 size: 13 residues. CDR3 nucleotide sequence: TGCAGTGCTCTCGGACAGGCTGATTCACCCCTCCACTTT. It is translated as CSALGQADSPLHF.

This clonotype has ten or more counts. The chain couples TRBV7-8 to TRBJ2-7, with TRBD2 as a possible D gene (6 bases). The CDR3 covers 14 residues. In germline, CDR1 is SGHVS, CDR2 FQNEAQ. The V end was cut by 5 bases, the J end by 2 bases, with 13 bases between. CDR3 in amino acids: CASSPLRGTYEQYF. CDR3 sequence (DNA): TGTGCCAGCAGCCCACTCCGGGGGACCTACGAGCAGTACTTC.

This clonotype was observed a handful of times. J is TRBJ2-2 and V is TRBV5-6, with unresolved D. From germline, CDR1 is SGHDT and CDR2 YYEEEE. The CDR3 contains 16 residues. Trimming stripped 1 base from V and 4 bases from J, with 14 bases between. CDR3 sequence: CASSLFGLIGTGELFF. The DNA for the CDR3 is TGTGCCAGCAGCTTGTTCGGGTTAATAGGCACCGGGGAGCTGTTTTTT. The whole variable domain, remainder taken from reference TRBV5-6 and TRBJ2-2, is DAGVTQSPTHLIKTRGQQVTLRCSPKSGHDTVSWYQQALGQGPQFIFQYYEEEERQRGNFPDRFSGHQFPNYSSELNVNALLLGDSALYLCASSLFGLIGTGELFFGEGSRLTVL.

This clonotype was recorded many times. The chain is built from TRBV28 and TRBJ2-3; 10 bases are a match to TRBD2. Germline V CDR1 and CDR2: MDHEN, SYDVKM. V was pared by 2 bases and J by 6 bases, with 5 bases of the junction left unmatched. The CDR3 extends over 15 amino acids. The CDR3 region has the DNA TGTGCCAGCAGTTTAGGACTAGCGGATAGGGATACGCAGTATTTT. Residues: CASSLGLADRDTQYF. Together with reference TRBV28 and TRBJ2-3, the CDR3 gives the full variable domain: DVKVTQSSRYLVKRTGEKVFLECVQDMDHENMFWYRQDPGLGLRLIYFSYDVKMKEKGDIPEGYSVSREKKERFSLILESASTNQTSMYLCASSLGLADRDTQYFGPGTRLTVL.

The V and J genes are TRBV10-3 and TRBJ2-5; 7 bases align to TRBD2. V was pared by 6 bases and J by 5 bases, with 12 bases of the junction left unmatched. Germline V gene lookup returns CDR1 ENHRY and CDR2 SYGVKD. The CDR3 contains 15 residues. The CDR3 is CAISEPRTSAETQYF. Here the CDR3 DNA reads TGTGCCATCAGCGAACCCCGTACTAGCGCGGAGACCCAGTACTTC.

V gene TRBV16 combines with J gene TRBJ2-7; D uncertain. Germline V gene lookup returns CDR1 KGHSY and CDR2 FQNENV. The CDR3 consists of 16 residues. Trimming shortened V by 0 bases and J by 12 bases, and 24 bases separated the two germline ends. Written as DNA, the CDR3 is TGTGCCAGCAGCCAATCGGGGTCGGGTTTAGCCATGATGCTGTACTTC. Amino acids: CASSQSGSGLAMMLYF.

This clonotype came up a few times. The chain joins TRBV20-1 to TRBJ2-2, with 8 bases matching TRBD2. The CDR3 contains 15 residues. V trimming: 4 bases; J trimming: 5 bases; junction bases outside the gene matches: 9. The germline V gene has CDR1 DFQATT and CDR2 SNEGSKA (reference sequence). In DNA, the CDR3 is TGCAGTGCTATCTACGGGGGGGCAAGTACCGGGGAGCTGTTTTTT. This codes for CSAIYGGASTGELFF.

This clonotype was seen a few times. The chain combines TRBV5-1 with TRBJ1-3, with D uncertain. This CDR3 contains 16 residues. Per germline, CDR1 SGHRS and CDR2 YFSETQ. Trimming took off 0 bases at V and 3 bases at J, with 13 bases between the two ends. For the CDR3, the DNA is TGCGCCAGCAGCTTGGCCGGTTCCCGGTTTGGAAACACCATATATTTT. This translates into CASSLAGSRFGNTIYF.

This clonotype was observed many times. The genes are TRBV6-5 and TRBJ1-3; D is possibly TRBD1 (5 bases). CDR3 size: 14 residues. Looked up from germline, CDR1 is MNHEY and CDR2 is SVGAGI. V was clipped by 4 bases and J by 0 bases, with 7 bases between them. DNA for the CDR3: TGTGCCAGCAGTTGGGGCAGCTCTGGAAACACCATATATTTT. Translation gives CASSWGSSGNTIYF.